The 19 T cell receptor beta chains presented below share a single source sample, sequenced in a study of CD8 T cells in ankylosing spondylitis. The study's findings and limits: The study identified a TCR beta motif of under ten highly homologous variants that appeared characteristic of ankylosing spondylitis blood.

Their target antigens are unknown. Using its own MiXCR run on the 5' RACE reads, TCRdb lists one record per CDR3 protein. In the table there are about 450,000 distinct CDR3 sequences, roughly a quarter of which are singletons. The material sequenced was blood, either unsorted or a sorted T cell fraction (not recorded which). These receptors were collected from a male donor with ankylosing spondylitis.

This clonotype was detected a few times. This chain joins TRBV20-1 and TRBJ2-3; TRBD2 might be the D (5 bases). The CDR3 totals 17 residues. Trimming removed 3 bases at V and 0 bases at J, with 19 bases between. CDR1 and CDR2 (germline): DFQATT, SNEGSKA (reference sequence). CDR3 sequence reads: CSASVGAVKGSTDTQYF. The CDR3 DNA sequence: TGCAGTGCTAGCGTGGGAGCCGTAAAAGGGAGCACAGATACGCAGTATTTT.

V and J are TRBV18 and TRBJ2-7, with 7 positions matching TRBD1. CDR3 length: 14 amino acids. V shed 6 bases and J 7 bases; nucleotides not matched to a gene: 12. Germline V gene lookup returns CDR1 KGHSH and CDR2 LQKENI. The CDR3 DNA sequence: TGTGCCAGCTCCCCGACAGGGACATCACCGGAGCAGTACTTC. Encoded protein: CASSPTGTSPEQYF. The full variable domain, rest sourced from reference TRBV18 and TRBJ2-7, is NAGVMQNPRHLVRRRGQEARLRCSPMKGHSHVYWYRQLPEEGLKFMVYLQKENIIDESGMPKERFSAEFPKEGPSILRIQQVVRGDSAAYFCASSPTGTSPEQYFGPGTRLTVT.

The chain joins TRBV9 to TRBJ2-2, with 7 bases lining up with TRBD2. The CDR3 is 18 amino acids. V shed 6 bases and J 1 base; nucleotides not matched to a gene: 15. Per the germline V gene, CDR1 is SGDLS and CDR2 is YYNGEE. DNA for the CDR3: TGTGCCAGCACCTTTTCGGGGGGAGACGTATTGAACACCGGGGAGCTGTTTTTT. Its translation is CASTFSGGDVLNTGELFF.

V is TRBV14 and J is TRBJ2-5; 14 bases agree with TRBD2. The CDR3 runs to 16 residues. Germline V gives CDR1 SGHDN, CDR2 FVKESK. J was trimmed by 5 bases and V by 4 bases; bases with no gene match: 6. DNA of the CDR3: TGTGCCAGCAGCCGCCCGGGGACTAGCGGGAGTGAGACCCAGTACTTC. It translates to CASSRPGTSGSETQYF.

This clonotype was found a few times. The rearrangement joins TRBV7-9 to TRBJ1-4; possible D gene TRBD1, 5 bases. Trimming cost V 6 bases and J 8 bases, with 19 bases left between them. This CDR3 contains 15 residues. Per the germline V gene, CDR1 is SEHNR and CDR2 is FQNEAQ (reference sequence). CDR3 DNA: TGTGCCAGCAGTTCGGCCTTCGAGGGGTTGGAAAAACTGTTTTTT. Translating gives CASSSAFEGLEKLFF.

This clonotype was recorded a few times. CDR3 amino acids: CASSLVASGTPVQYF. CDR3 nucleotide sequence: TGTGCCAGCAGCTTGGTAGCTAGCGGGACGCCGGTGCAGTACTTC. The chain joins TRBV5-6 to TRBJ2-7; 9 bases are shared with TRBD2. Germline lookup yields CDR1 SGHDT and CDR2 YYEEEE. J gave up 9 bases and V 0 bases, and 10 bases lay outside the gene matches. The CDR3 extends over 15 amino acids.

The chain combines TRBV6-1 with TRBJ1-1; tentatively, D is TRBD1 (5 bases). Deletions cut 2 bases from V and 2 bases from J, with 12 bases between. Germline assignment: CDR1 MNHNS and CDR2 SASEGT. This CDR3 is built from 15 residues. The CDR3 bases are TGTGCCAGCAGTGAAAGGGGACCTCTAAACACTGAAGCTTTCTTT. Its translation is CASSERGPLNTEAFF.

A few counts support this clonotype. The chain combines TRBV18 with TRBJ2-1; D assignment may be TRBD1 or TRBD2 (5 bases each). This CDR3 has 13 amino acids. V was cut by 10 bases and J by 5 bases, with 15 bases left in between. CDR1 is KGHSH, CDR2 LQKENI, per germline. CDR3 nucleotides: TGTGCCACCAGGGACCAACCTGACAATGAGCAGTTCTTC. This codes for CATRDQPDNEQFF.

CDR3 residues: CASSAVLRGFYGYTF. The CDR3 bases are TGTGCCAGTAGCGCGGTACTCAGGGGTTTCTATGGCTACACCTTC. The V call is TRBV19, the J call TRBJ1-2; possible D gene TRBD1, 6 bases. CDR3 size: 15 residues. The V gene lost 6 bases and the J gene lost 4 bases, with 18 bases spanning the gap. CDR1 and CDR2 (germline): LNHDA, SQIVND (reference sequence).

This sequence joins TRBV7-9 and TRBJ1-4; D unresolved. CDR3 size: 15 residues. Trimming stripped 5 bases from V and 4 bases from J, with 14 bases between. Germline V gene sequence: CDR1 SEHNR, CDR2 FQNEAQ (reference sequence). CDR3 region: CASSLLRGINEKLFF. The CDR3 DNA reads as TGTGCCAGCAGCCTTCTACGTGGGATTAATGAAAAACTGTTTTTT.

The chain employs TRBV5-1 and TRBJ1-2; 7 bases fit TRBD1. The CDR3 covers 14 residues. CDR1 is SGHRS and CDR2 is YFSETQ in the germline V gene. V shed 6 bases, J shed 4 bases, and the junction held 9 bases outside the gene matches. The DNA of the CDR3 is TGCGCCAGCACCGCAGGGGGAGCAGGCTATGGCTACACCTTC. It yields the protein CASTAGGAGYGYTF.

This clonotype was counted only a few times. This rearrangement joins TRBV5-1 to TRBJ2-1; possible D gene TRBD2, 5 bases. Germline V gene sequence: CDR1 SGHRS, CDR2 YFSETQ. This CDR3 has 14 amino acids. Trimming took off 2 bases at V and 4 bases at J, with 10 bases between the two ends. Written as DNA, the CDR3 is TGCGCCAGCAGCTTTTCCGGGAATTACAATGAGCAGTTCTTC. Translation: CASSFSGNYNEQFF.

Only a few counts were recorded for this clonotype. The V call is TRBV7-2, the J call TRBJ1-2; D perhaps matches TRBD1 (5 bases). Trimming removed 5 bases at V and 2 bases at J, with 12 bases between. Germline-derived CDR1 and CDR2 are SGHTA and FQGNSA. The CDR3 has 14 amino acids. The CDR3 reads CASSILRDNYGYTF. The CDR3 nucleotides are TGTGCCAGCAGCATCCTCAGGGACAACTATGGCTACACCTTC.

This clonotype was picked up a small number of times. The rearrangement uses TRBV3-1 and TRBJ2-2; D not certain. The CDR3 sequence is 15 residues long. The V gene lost 7 bases and the J gene lost 4 bases, with 16 bases spanning the gap. Germline loops: CDR1 LGHDT, CDR2 YNNKEL (reference sequence). The CDR3 reads CASIPSGLRTGELFF. CDR3 in DNA: TGTGCCAGCATCCCGTCGGGTTTGCGCACCGGGGAGCTGTTTTTT.

The chain carries TRBV5-1 and TRBJ2-1, with 9 bases identical to TRBD2. CDR1 is SGHRS, CDR2 YFSETQ, per germline. This CDR3 region has 16 residues. The trim removed 4 bases at V and 6 bases at J, leaving 11 bases unmatched. This CDR3 reads CASSPAETSGPNEQFF. Written as DNA, the CDR3 is TGCGCCAGCAGCCCCGCTGAGACTAGCGGACCCAATGAGCAGTTCTTC.

V gene TRBV24-1 combines with J gene TRBJ2-5; 12 nucleotides agree with TRBD1. Germline trimming cut 3 bases from V and 5 bases from J; bases unmatched to any gene: 9. The CDR3 consists of 17 residues. The germline V gene encodes CDR1 KGHDR and CDR2 SFDVKD. The CDR3 is CATSDAPGTGGHETQYF. CDR3 in DNA: TGTGCCACCAGTGATGCCCCCGGGACAGGGGGCCACGAGACCCAGTACTTC.

This clonotype was detected only a few times. The chain couples TRBV6-2 or TRBV6-3 to TRBJ2-5; D ambiguous. Germline V gives CDR1 MNHEY, CDR2 SVGEGT. V lost 2 bases to trimming and J lost 1 base, with 8 bases between them. The CDR3 runs 14 residues. For the CDR3, the DNA is TGTGCCAGCAGTTACGGCGGAAGCCAAGAGACCCAGTACTTC. Amino acids: CASSYGGSQETQYF.

The gene calls are TRBV10-3 and TRBJ2-1, with 7 bases identical to TRBD2. The CDR3 consists of 13 residues. Germline loops: CDR1 ENHRY, CDR2 SYGVKD. The V and J ends lost 6 bases and 8 bases, in that order; junction bases with no gene match: 7. CDR3 region: CAIRLAEGDEQFF. The CDR3 nucleotides read TGTGCCATCAGGCTAGCGGAGGGAGATGAGCAGTTCTTC.

This clonotype was seen a handful of times. V gene TRBV5-1 combines with J gene TRBJ2-1; 13 positions match TRBD2. Germline lookup yields CDR1 SGHRS and CDR2 YFSETQ. Trimming took 1 base from V and 0 from J; bases not matched to a gene: 16. CDR3 size: 22 residues. CDR3 in DNA: TGCGCCAGCAGCTTGCCCCCCCCCGGACTAGCGGGAGTGGCGGGCTCCTACAATGAGCAGTTCTTC. Translating it yields CASSLPPPGLAGVAGSYNEQFF.